A selection of T cell receptor beta chains follows, all from one sample in a study of regulatory T cells in long-lasting Graves disease. One entry per CDR3 protein results from TCRdb running MiXCR on the multiplex PCR reads. Here the sample spans 300,000 to 500,000 distinct CDR3 sequences, around 20% being singletons. The input for sequencing was peripheral blood mononuclear cells (PBMCs), taken when the disease was refractory, from a patient treated with antithyroid drugs. The receptors come from a female donor with Graves disease. CDR3s include the opening cysteine and the closing phenylalanine or tryptophan.

j_gene: TRBJ1-2
v_gene: TRBV20-1
CDR3aa: CSARRDRENYGYTF

j_gene: TRBJ2-5
v_gene: TRBV2
CDR3aa: CASSEGAGRQETQYF

j_gene: TRBJ1-2
v_gene: TRBV29-1
CDR3aa: CSVGTGMGNDDGYTF

j_gene: TRBJ2-7
v_gene: TRBV7-2
CDR3aa: CASSWGGQGYEQYF

j_gene: TRBJ1-4
v_gene: TRBV7-2
CDR3aa: CASRLGTGGNNEKLFF

j_gene: TRBJ1-2
v_gene: TRBV20-1
CDR3aa: CSARDQSGYGYTF

j_gene: TRBJ1-5
v_gene: TRBV6-5
CDR3aa: CASSYPGTGAHQPQHF

j_gene: TRBJ2-7
v_gene: TRBV30
CDR3aa: CAWSPRDEQYF

j_gene: TRBJ1-1
v_gene: TRBV7-9
CDR3aa: CASRRGQENTEAFF

j_gene: TRBJ2-7
v_gene: TRBV7-9
CDR3aa: CASSYTGTDEQYF

j_gene: TRBJ1-6
v_gene: TRBV12-3/TRBV12-4
CDR3aa: CASSLDRRSSYNSPLHF

j_gene: TRBJ1-2
v_gene: TRBV7-8
CDR3aa: CASSLVTSVYGYTF

j_gene: TRBJ1-3
v_gene: TRBV7-2
CDR3aa: CASSLAGHRSGNTIYF

j_gene: TRBJ1-5
v_gene: TRBV28
CDR3aa: CASSASAGAGQPQHF

j_gene: TRBJ2-2
v_gene: TRBV20-1
CDR3aa: CSARVASGRTGELFF

j_gene: TRBJ2-4
v_gene: TRBV9
CDR3aa: CASSVGGSRDKNIQYF

j_gene: TRBJ2-5
v_gene: TRBV27
CDR3aa: CASATAGIGETQYF

j_gene: TRBJ1-1
v_gene: TRBV7-2
CDR3aa: CASSLGTILNTEAFF

j_gene: TRBJ1-5
v_gene: TRBV6-1
CDR3aa: CASSRDTGPDQPQHF

j_gene: TRBJ2-1
v_gene: TRBV6-2/TRBV6-3
CDR3aa: CASSPSGRWNEQFF

j_gene: TRBJ2-7
v_gene: TRBV10-3
CDR3aa: CAITRDNSYEQYF

j_gene: TRBJ2-5
v_gene: TRBV11-2
CDR3aa: CASSFNPLPQETQYF

j_gene: TRBJ2-5
v_gene: TRBV30
CDR3aa: CAWSPTRETQYF

j_gene: TRBJ2-7
v_gene: TRBV2
CDR3aa: CASSGLAGLQESYEQYF

j_gene: TRBJ2-5
v_gene: TRBV9
CDR3aa: CASSADRVETQYF

j_gene: TRBJ2-7
v_gene: TRBV6-1
CDR3aa: CASGDGIGSGSYEQYF

j_gene: TRBJ2-2
v_gene: TRBV7-8
CDR3aa: CASSLARLAANTGELFF

j_gene: TRBJ1-2
v_gene: TRBV4-2
CDR3aa: CASSQIRNEGYTF

j_gene: TRBJ2-5
v_gene: TRBV7-2
CDR3aa: CASSSSLLETQYF

j_gene: TRBJ1-3
v_gene: TRBV12-3/TRBV12-4
CDR3aa: CASSPLQALGNTIYF

j_gene: TRBJ2-5
v_gene: TRBV9
CDR3aa: CASAFGPTREETQYF

j_gene: TRBJ2-7
v_gene: TRBV7-2
CDR3aa: CASSPTGSRSYEQYF

j_gene: TRBJ2-7
v_gene: TRBV7-9
CDR3aa: CASSLGTSGRYEQYF

j_gene: TRBJ1-2
v_gene: TRBV6-1
CDR3aa: CASKPGGTYGYTF

j_gene: TRBJ1-2
v_gene: TRBV20-1
CDR3aa: CSARDFNYGYTF

j_gene: TRBJ2-5
v_gene: TRBV24-1
CDR3aa: CATSDLPAGGPQETQYF

j_gene: TRBJ1-2
v_gene: TRBV19
CDR3aa: CASSLSRQGASGYTF

j_gene: TRBJ2-3
v_gene: TRBV20-1
CDR3aa: CSAPGRSTDTQYF